This TCR beta chain is from a study of T-cell memory formation after mild COVID-19. Study background: Each donor largely had its own TCR clusters. Study-wide points: While clones contracting from day 15 to 85 were balanced between CD4 and CD8, later expanders leaned CD4+. Whether day 37 second-wave clones are SARS-CoV-2-specific was not confirmed.

From the 5' RACE reads, TCRdb called clonotypes with MiXCR, one entry per CDR3 protein. The data show fewer than 650,000 distinct CDR3 sequences, approximately 15% seen once. As regards this clonotype: The target antigen is unknown.

Germline CDR1 and CDR2: SNHLY and FYNNEI. Trimming took 8 bases from V and 2 from J, leaving 18 bases between them. CDR3 length: 15 residues. The source is an adult woman who had mild COVID-19 (a few samples of this study predate the infection). Cell type and time point are not known. The sample consisted of PBMCs or a T cell subset sorted from them (not recorded which). The J gene is TRBJ1-1, the V gene TRBV2; no reliable D call. Written as DNA, the CDR3 is TGTGCCAGCCGAGGAGGAGAGGCTTCTAACACTGAAGCTTTCTTT. Its translation is CASRGGEASNTEAFF.